Below, one T cell receptor (beta chain) is given with its context. Its specificity is unknown. This sample was taken from a study of T cell responses to AZD1222 COVID-19 vaccine. Study background: Researchers grouped second doses given at about 4 or about 12 weeks into one pool.

This CDR3 has 14 amino acids. Germline CDR1 is SGHRS and CDR2 is YFSETQ. V lost 3 bases and J lost 5; bases outside the gene matches: 8. Study results and caveats: Spike-specific TCR breadth and depth both grew after two AZD1222 doses. The CD4 TCRs associated with vaccination extended across spike and predominated at 160-218 and 743-854. The sample set comprised mostly white British donors with more females, and clonal diversity was possibly underestimated.

Using immunoSEQ multiplex PCR, the repertoire was profiled, and TCRdb retains in-frame clones only, with some absent. The sample consists of fewer than 110,000 clones, around 90% of them appearing once. The sample consisted of peripheral blood, taken on day 0 of AZD1222 vaccination. The origin of this receptor is an adult in good health. This rearrangement joins TRBV5-1 to TRBJ2-7, with 7 bases identical to TRBD1. The CDR3 coding sequence is TGCGCCAGCAGCTGGGGGACAGCAGACGACGAGCAGTACTTC. Translating gives CASSWGTADDEQYF.